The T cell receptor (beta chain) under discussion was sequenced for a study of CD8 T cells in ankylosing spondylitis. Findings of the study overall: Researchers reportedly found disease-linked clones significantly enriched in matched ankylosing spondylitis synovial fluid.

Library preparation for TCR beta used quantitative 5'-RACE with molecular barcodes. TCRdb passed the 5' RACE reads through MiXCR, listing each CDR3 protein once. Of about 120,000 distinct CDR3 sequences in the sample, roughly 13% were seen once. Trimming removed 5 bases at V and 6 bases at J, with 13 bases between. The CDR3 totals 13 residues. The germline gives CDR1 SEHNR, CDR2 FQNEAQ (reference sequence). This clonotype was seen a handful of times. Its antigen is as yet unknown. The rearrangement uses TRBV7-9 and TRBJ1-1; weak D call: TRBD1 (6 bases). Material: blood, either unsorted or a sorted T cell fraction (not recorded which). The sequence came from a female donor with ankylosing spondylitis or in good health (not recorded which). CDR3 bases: TGTGCCAGCAGCGGGGGGCAGGGGTCTGAAGCTTTCTTT. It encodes CASSGGQGSEAFF.